This T cell receptor (beta chain) stems from a study of identical twins. After template switching added a universal primer site, the resulting cDNA carried unique molecular identifiers. TCRdb redid the calling of the 5' RACE reads with MiXCR, one entry per CDR3 protein. The table lists more than 400,000 distinct CDR3 sequences, approximately 16% of them singletons, with roughly 0.46% in the top ten. The sample holds a few counts of this clonotype. What it binds is unknown. Every sampled donor was Caucasian and healthy. Regarding the study as a whole: In zero-insertion analyses, partial confounding could arise from invariant MAIT and iNKT cells. Twin pairs had excess sharing that was weaker in beta out-of-frame sequences.

The length of the CDR3 is 16 residues. Germline V gives CDR1 MGHDK, CDR2 SYGVNS. J gave up 6 bases and V 4 bases, and 8 bases lay outside the gene matches. A further study also used this sample, focusing on yellow fever vaccine responses in identical twins.

Sequenced input: CD4+ T cells sorted from blood. The rearrangement joins TRBV25-1 to TRBJ2-2; 10 bases fit TRBD1. This TCR derives from a woman under 30 in good health. The CDR3 protein is CASSGDRGLWAGELFF. The CDR3 region has the DNA TGTGCCAGCAGTGGAGACAGGGGGCTCTGGGCCGGGGAGCTGTTTTTT. The entire variable domain, with the rest obtained from reference TRBV25-1 and TRBJ2-2, is as follows: EADIYQTPRYLVIGTGKKITLECSQTMGHDKMYWYQQDPGMELHLIHYSYGVNSTEKGDLSSESTVSRIRTEHFPLTLESARPSHTSQYLCASSGDRGLWAGELFFGEGSRLTVL.